This is a list of T cell receptor beta chains from one sample in a study of shared clonotypes between healthy human individuals. Clones were sequenced by immunoSEQ multiplex PCR, and TCRdb holds only the in-frame ones, with some missing. The sample holds 2,500,000 or so clones; roughly 92% are singletons and the top ten take 0.37%. Specimen: naive CD4+ T cells from PBMCs. The receptors here all came from a man aged 18 to 30 in good health. Some clones in this sample may be carry-over from other donors' samples. Both conserved end residues are part of each CDR3. The D gene is left open where the match is weak.

CDR3 | J | D | V | length
CASSGGTYNEQFF | TRBJ2-1 | . | TRBV7-3 | 13
CASSLVWTGTNNEQFF | TRBJ2-1 | . | TRBV5-6 | 16
CASSEADRTDTQYF | TRBJ2-3 | . | TRBV6-1 | 14
CASLPGTSGPKNTGELFF | TRBJ2-2 | TRBD2 | TRBV2 | 18
CASSYSGLAGGETQYF | TRBJ2-5 | TRBD2 | TRBV6-5 | 16
CASSSGIRETQYF | TRBJ2-5 | . | TRBV27 | 13
CASSHEGAPNYGYTF | TRBJ1-2 | TRBD1 | TRBV4-2 | 15
CSVDTIGHEQYF | TRBJ2-7 | . | TRBV29-1 | 12
CAIGGGPRTGELFF | TRBJ2-2 | TRBD2 | TRBV2 | 14
CASSYTPGGANVLTF | TRBJ2-6 | . | TRBV6-6 | 15
CASSQPGQGGNQPQHF | TRBJ1-5 | TRBD1 | TRBV4-2 | 16
CASSTSASLAGGRIAKNIQYF | TRBJ2-4 | TRBD2 | TRBV7-7 | 21
CASSLLGQGVTGELFF | TRBJ2-2 | TRBD1 | TRBV7-2 | 16
CASSQDRAWSGELFF | TRBJ2-2 | TRBD1 | TRBV6-1 | 15
CASRHRDDYGYTF | TRBJ1-2 | . | TRBV19 | 13
CASSLLFNRGDSEKLFF | TRBJ1-4 | . | TRBV7-9 | 17
CAVSSPGTDTQYF | TRBJ2-3 | . | TRBV6-5 | 13
CASSLGPGLTNEQFF | TRBJ2-1 | . | TRBV5-1 | 15
CASRRRGRPGELFF | TRBJ2-2 | TRBD1 | TRBV7-9 | 14
CATSRGQDTPPLYF | TRBJ2-5 | . | TRBV15 | 14
CASSPLRGGETQYF | TRBJ2-5 | TRBD2 | TRBV18 | 14
CSVAGTSGSPLHF | TRBJ1-6 | . | TRBV29-1 | 13
CASSLSQGGGNAEAFF | TRBJ1-1 | TRBD1 | TRBV28 | 16
CASSAGTDTQYF | TRBJ2-3 | . | TRBV9 | 12